In this sample, the clone carrying this T cell receptor (beta chain) turned up a few times. Its antigen is as yet unknown. This CDR3 comprises 14 residues. Trimming shortened V by 5 bases and J by 4 bases, and 12 bases separated the two germline ends. In germline, CDR1 is SQVTM, CDR2 ANQGSEA. Sequencing started from total RNA isolated from unfractionated whole blood. The study used a library that attached unique molecular identifiers to individual cDNA molecules. From the reads, TCRdb called clonotypes with MiXCR, one entry per CDR3 protein. Of 95,000 to 150,000 distinct CDR3 sequences in the sample, 8.5% were seen once. The sample is drawn from a study of human T cells and chemical hapten exposure. Across the whole study: Small pooled library volume differences chiefly drove per-sample TCR yield variation.

Findings of the study overall: With DPC sensitization, TCRs exceeding 1 in 1000 frequency showed no change.

V is TRBV29-1 and J is TRBJ2-6, with D perhaps TRBD1 (6 bases). This receptor was taken from a human donor in good health. Some clones in this sample may be carry-over from other donors' samples. The sequenced sample consisted of whole blood. CDR3 sequence reads: CSVQGSYGANVLTF. The CDR3 DNA reads TGCAGCGTTCAGGGGTCTTACGGGGCCAACGTCCTGACTTTC. Full variable domain (missing parts from reference TRBV29-1 and TRBJ2-6): SAVISQKPSRDICQRGTSLTIQCQVDSQVTMMFWYRQQPGQSLTLIATANQGSEATYESGFVIDKFPISRPNLTFSTLTVSNMSPEDSSIYLCSVQGSYGANVLTFGAGSRLTVL.